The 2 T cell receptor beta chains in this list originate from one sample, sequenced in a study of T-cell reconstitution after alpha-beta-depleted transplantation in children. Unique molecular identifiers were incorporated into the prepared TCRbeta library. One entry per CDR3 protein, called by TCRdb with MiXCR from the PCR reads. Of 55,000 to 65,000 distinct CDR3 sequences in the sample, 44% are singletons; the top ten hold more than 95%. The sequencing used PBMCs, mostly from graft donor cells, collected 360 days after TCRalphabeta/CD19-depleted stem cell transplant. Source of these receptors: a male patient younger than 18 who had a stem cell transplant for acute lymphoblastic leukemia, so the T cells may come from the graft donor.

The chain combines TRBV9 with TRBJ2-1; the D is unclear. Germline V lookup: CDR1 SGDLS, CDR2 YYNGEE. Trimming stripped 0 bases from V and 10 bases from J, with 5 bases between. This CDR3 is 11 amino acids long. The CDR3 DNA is TGTGCCAGCAGCGTAGGGTGGGAGCAGTTCTTC. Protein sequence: CASSVGWEQFF.

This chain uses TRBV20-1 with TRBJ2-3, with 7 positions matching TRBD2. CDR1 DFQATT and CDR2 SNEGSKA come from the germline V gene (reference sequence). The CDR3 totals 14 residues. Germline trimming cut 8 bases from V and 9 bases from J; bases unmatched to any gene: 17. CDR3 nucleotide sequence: TGCAGTCCGGTTCGCCGGGACTATTCTTTCACGCAGTATTTT. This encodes CSPVRRDYSFTQYF.